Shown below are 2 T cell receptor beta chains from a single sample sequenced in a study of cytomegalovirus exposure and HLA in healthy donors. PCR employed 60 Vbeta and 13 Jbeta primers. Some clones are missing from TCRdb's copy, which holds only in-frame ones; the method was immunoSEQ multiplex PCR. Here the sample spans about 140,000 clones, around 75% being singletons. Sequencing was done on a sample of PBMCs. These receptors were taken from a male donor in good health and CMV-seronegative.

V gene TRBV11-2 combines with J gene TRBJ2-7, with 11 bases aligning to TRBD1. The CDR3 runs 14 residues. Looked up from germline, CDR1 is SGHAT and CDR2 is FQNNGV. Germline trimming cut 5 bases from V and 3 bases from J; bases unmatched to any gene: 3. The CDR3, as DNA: TGTGCCAGCAGCCAGGGGACAGGGGGCTACGAGCAGTACTTC. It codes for CASSQGTGGYEQYF.

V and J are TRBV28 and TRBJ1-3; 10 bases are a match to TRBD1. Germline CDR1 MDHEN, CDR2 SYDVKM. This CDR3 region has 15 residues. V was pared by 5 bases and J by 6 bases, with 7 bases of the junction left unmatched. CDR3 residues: CASSPPGTGANTIYF. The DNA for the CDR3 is TGTGCCAGCAGTCCCCCGGGGACAGGGGCAAACACCATATATTTT.